A few counts support the clone carrying this T cell receptor (beta chain). The antigen is unknown. This record belongs to a study of T cell repertoires in cytomegalovirus infection. Study-wide background: It was the public TCR beta signatures that indicated both CMV infection and matching HLA type.

TCRdb re-analysed the reads in MiXCR, keeping a single row per CDR3 protein. The sample lists 750,000 to 900,000 distinct CDR3 sequences, roughly 28% occurring once. This CDR3 is 12 amino acids long. Looked up from germline, CDR1 is SSHAT and CDR2 is FNYEAQ (reference sequence). The chain couples TRBV7-7 to TRBJ2-2; D gene uncertain. The material was cultured CD8+ T cells from PBMCs, obtained from culture after CMV antigen stimulation. The origin of this receptor is a human donor in good health (CMV status not recorded). Some clones in this sample may be carry-over from other donors' samples. In nucleotides, the CDR3 is TGTGCTGGTCGGGCGAACACCGGGGAGCTGTTTTTT. Amino acid sequence: CAGRANTGELFF.